This T cell receptor beta chain came from a study of blood T cell repertoires in COVID-19 (TCRdb year 2020). A note on the overall study: Samples from collaborators originated in the United States, Italy and Spain and spanned both the acute and convalescent phases of COVID-19. The repertoires were released in a freely available public database meant as a resource for research on the immune response to SARS-CoV-2. HLA class I and class II types, where available, came from metadata supplied by the sample provider rather than from assay-based typing. Samples came from the ongoing ImmuneRACE study (first 160 participants) plus 1,254 subjects from 6 global collaborators. Deeply sampled blood TCRbeta repertoires from subjects exposed to, actively infected with, or recovered from COVID-19 were included in the dataset. Nearly every sample came with metadata listing a de-identified subject ID, COVID-19 status, age in years and sex. The prospective study material was composed of cDNA or gDNA derived from T cells, B-cell-depleted T cells, or PBMCs. Study-wide findings and limitations: The quantity of clinical and demographic metadata differed by source and by participant and was supplied without curation.

The trim is 0 bases for V and 9 bases for J, with a gap of 15 bases between the germline ends. CDR1 and CDR2, per the germline V gene (reference sequence), are GTSNPN and SVGIG. From its cysteine to its phenylalanine, the CDR3 spans 14 amino acids. This entry keeps only the CDR3 DNA: 42 bases, framed from base 1. One collaborating source in Seattle enrolled patients while the patients were actively infected and followed the patients over time throughout the course of disease. The collaborating institutions used their own protocols to collect whole blood in K2EDTA tubes. Collaborator samples were shipped for TCRbeta analysis as frozen whole blood, isolated PBMCs, or DNA extracted from either sample type. Remarks on this clone: Its antigen has not been determined. Base qualities are not provided; no much larger clone lies one nucleotide away.

The immunoSEQ Assay, a bias-controlled multiplex PCR, was used to amplify TCRbeta CDR3 regions from genomic DNA. The study's processing was this. Within the assay, amplification of reference gene primers was used to estimate how many nucleated cells each sample contained. To quantify the absolute abundance of each unique TCRbeta CDR3 rearrangement, sequence reads were collapsed and filtered. For each sample, productive Simpson clonality was calculated as the square root of Simpson's diversity index over productive rearrangements. The clones in this table, taken by TCRdb from immuneACCESS, are in-frame only. Not every clone is retained; where verified, under half of the shortfall comes from an unresolved V gene, and the cause of the rest is unknown. V and J calls plus clone size are reproduced from that table; the DNA served to infer D and trimming. The sample includes 240,000 or so clones, with about four fifths observed a single time. Around 7.5% of the sample is taken by the ten largest.

What was sequenced was peripheral blood. Recombination joined TRBV30 with TRBJ2-1; a tentative D match to TRBD2 spans 6 bases. This receptor was taken from a woman older than 75 with COVID-19, enrolled during active disease. Read as DNA, the sequence is TGTGCCTGGAGTGTTGCGGGGTCACGGGGTGAGCAGTTCTTC. This encodes CAWSVAGSRGEQFF.